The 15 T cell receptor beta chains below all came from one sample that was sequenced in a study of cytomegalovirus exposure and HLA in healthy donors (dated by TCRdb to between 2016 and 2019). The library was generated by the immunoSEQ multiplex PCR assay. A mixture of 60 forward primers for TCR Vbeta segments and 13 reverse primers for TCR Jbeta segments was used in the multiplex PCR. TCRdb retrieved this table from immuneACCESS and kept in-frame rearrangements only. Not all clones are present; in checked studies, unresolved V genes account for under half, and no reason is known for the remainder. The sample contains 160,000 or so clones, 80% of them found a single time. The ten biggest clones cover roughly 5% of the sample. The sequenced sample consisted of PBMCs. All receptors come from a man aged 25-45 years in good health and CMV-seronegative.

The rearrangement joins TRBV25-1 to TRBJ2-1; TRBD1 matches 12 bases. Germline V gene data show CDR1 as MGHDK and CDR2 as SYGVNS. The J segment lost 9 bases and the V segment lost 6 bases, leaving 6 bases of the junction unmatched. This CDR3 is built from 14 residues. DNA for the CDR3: TGTGCCAGCAGCCCGGGACAGGGGGCAGGTGAGCAGTTCTTC. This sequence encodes CASSPGQGAGEQFF.

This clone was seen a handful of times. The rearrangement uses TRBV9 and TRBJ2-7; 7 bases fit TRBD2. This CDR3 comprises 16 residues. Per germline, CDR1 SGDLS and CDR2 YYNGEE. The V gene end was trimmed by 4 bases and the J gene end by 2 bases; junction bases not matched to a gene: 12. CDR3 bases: TGTGCCAGCAGCCCACGAGCGGGAACGCCAACCTACGAGCAGTACTTC. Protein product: CASSPRAGTPTYEQYF. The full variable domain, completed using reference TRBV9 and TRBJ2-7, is DSGVTQTPKHLITATGQRVTLRCSPRSGDLSVYWYQQSLDQGLQFLIQYYNGEERAKGNILERFSAQQFPDLHSELNLSSLELGDSALYFCASSPRAGTPTYEQYFGPGTRLTVT.

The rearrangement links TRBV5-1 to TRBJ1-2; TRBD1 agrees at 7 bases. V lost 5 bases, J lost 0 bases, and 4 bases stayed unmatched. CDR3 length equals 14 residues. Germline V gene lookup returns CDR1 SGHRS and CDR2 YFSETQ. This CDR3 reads CASRGGQANYGYTF. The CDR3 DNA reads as TGCGCCAGCAGGGGCGGACAGGCTAACTATGGCTACACCTTC. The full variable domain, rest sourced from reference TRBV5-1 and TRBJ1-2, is KAGVTQTPRYLIKTRGQQVTLSCSPISGHRSVSWYQQTPGQGLQFLFEYFSETQRNKGNFPGRFSGRQFSNSRSEMNVSTLELGDSALYLCASRGGQANYGYTFGSGTRLTVV.

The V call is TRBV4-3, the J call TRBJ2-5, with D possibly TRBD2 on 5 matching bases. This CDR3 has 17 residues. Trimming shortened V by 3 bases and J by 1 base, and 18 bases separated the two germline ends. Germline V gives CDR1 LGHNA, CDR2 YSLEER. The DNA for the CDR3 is TGCGCCAGCAGCCAGAGTGGAGGATCTAGCCTCCAAGAGACCCAGTACTTC. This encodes CASSQSGGSSLQETQYF.

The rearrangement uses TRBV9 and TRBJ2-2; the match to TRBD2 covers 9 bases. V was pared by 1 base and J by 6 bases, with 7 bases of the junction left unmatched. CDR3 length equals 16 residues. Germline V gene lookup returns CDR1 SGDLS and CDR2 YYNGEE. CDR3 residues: CASSVSGTSLSGELFF. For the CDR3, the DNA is TGTGCCAGCAGCGTATCCGGGACTAGCCTCTCCGGGGAGCTGTTTTTT. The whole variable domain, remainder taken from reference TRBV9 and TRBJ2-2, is DSGVTQTPKHLITATGQRVTLRCSPRSGDLSVYWYQQSLDQGLQFLIQYYNGEERAKGNILERFSAQQFPDLHSELNLSSLELGDSALYFCASSVSGTSLSGELFFGEGSRLTVL.

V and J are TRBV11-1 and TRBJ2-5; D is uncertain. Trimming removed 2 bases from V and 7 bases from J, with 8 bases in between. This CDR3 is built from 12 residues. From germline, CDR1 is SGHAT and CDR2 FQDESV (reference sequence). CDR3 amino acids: CASSLPSGTQYF. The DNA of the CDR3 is TGTGCCAGCAGCTTACCCTCGGGGACCCAGTACTTC.

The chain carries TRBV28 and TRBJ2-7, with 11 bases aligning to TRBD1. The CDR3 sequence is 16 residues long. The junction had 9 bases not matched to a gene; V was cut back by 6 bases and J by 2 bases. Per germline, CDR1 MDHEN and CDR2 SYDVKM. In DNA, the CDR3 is TGTGCCAGCAGGGGACGGACAGGGGGCCACCCCTACGAGCAGTACTTC. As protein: CASRGRTGGHPYEQYF.

CDR3 nucleotides: TGTGCCAGCAGAGCCGGGACCGGGGAGCTGTTTTTT. It codes for CASRAGTGELFF. The chain links TRBV9 to TRBJ2-2, with D hard to call. Germline V lookup: CDR1 SGDLS, CDR2 YYNGEE. This CDR3 has 12 amino acids. Trimming removed 5 bases from V and 5 bases from J, with 7 bases in between. Together with reference TRBV9 and TRBJ2-2, the CDR3 gives the full variable domain: DSGVTQTPKHLITATGQRVTLRCSPRSGDLSVYWYQQSLDQGLQFLIQYYNGEERAKGNILERFSAQQFPDLHSELNLSSLELGDSALYFCASRAGTGELFFGEGSRLTVL.

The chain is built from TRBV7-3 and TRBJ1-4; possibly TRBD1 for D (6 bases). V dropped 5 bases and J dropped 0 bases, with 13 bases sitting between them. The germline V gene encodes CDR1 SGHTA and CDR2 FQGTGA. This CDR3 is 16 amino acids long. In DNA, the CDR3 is TGTGCCAGCAGCGCAGGACAGCCGGCAACTAATGAAAAACTGTTTTTT. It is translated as CASSAGQPATNEKLFF.

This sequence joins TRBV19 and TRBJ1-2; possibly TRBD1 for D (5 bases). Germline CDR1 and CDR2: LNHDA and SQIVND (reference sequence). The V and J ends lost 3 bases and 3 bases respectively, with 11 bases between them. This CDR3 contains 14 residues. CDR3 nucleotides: TGTGCCAGTAGTATCGGTGACAGCCACTATGGCTACACCTTC. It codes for CASSIGDSHYGYTF.

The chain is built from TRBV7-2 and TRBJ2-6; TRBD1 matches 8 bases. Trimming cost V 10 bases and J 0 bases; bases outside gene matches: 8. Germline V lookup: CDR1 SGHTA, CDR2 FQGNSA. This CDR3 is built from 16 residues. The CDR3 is CATRQGFSSGANVLTF. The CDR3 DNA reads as TGTGCCACGAGACAGGGGTTTAGCTCTGGGGCCAACGTCCTGACTTTC.

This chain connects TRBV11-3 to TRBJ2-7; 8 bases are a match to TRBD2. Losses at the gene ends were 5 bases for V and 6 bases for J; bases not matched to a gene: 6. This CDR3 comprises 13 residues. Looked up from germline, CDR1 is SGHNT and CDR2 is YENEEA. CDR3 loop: CASSPGAGGEQYF. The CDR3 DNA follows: TGTGCCAGCAGCCCTGGGGCGGGGGGCGAGCAGTACTTC.

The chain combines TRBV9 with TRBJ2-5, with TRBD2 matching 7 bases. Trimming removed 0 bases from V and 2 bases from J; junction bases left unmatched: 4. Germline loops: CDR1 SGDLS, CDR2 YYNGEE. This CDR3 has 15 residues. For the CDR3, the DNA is TGTGCCAGCAGCGTAGGAGCGGGAAGGCAAGAGACCCAGTACTTC. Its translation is CASSVGAGRQETQYF. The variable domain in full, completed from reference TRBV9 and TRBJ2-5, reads DSGVTQTPKHLITATGQRVTLRCSPRSGDLSVYWYQQSLDQGLQFLIQYYNGEERAKGNILERFSAQQFPDLHSELNLSSLELGDSALYFCASSVGAGRQETQYFGPGTRLLVL.

CDR3 DNA sequence: TGTGCCAGCAGACCCATAGTCTCAACTAATGAAAAACTGTTTTTT. The encoded protein is CASRPIVSTNEKLFF. The J gene is TRBJ1-4, the V gene TRBV27; D gene uncertain. V was cut by 6 bases and J by 0 bases, with 11 bases left in between. The CDR3 runs to 15 residues. Germline lookup yields CDR1 MNHEY and CDR2 SMNVEV (reference sequence).

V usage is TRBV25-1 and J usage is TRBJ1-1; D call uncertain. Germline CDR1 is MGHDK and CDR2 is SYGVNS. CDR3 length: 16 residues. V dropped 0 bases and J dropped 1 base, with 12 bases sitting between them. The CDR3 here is CASSEYRDPGNTEAFF. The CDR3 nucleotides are TGTGCCAGCAGTGAATATAGAGACCCGGGGAACACTGAAGCTTTCTTT. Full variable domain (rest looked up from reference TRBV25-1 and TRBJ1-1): EADIYQTPRYLVIGTGKKITLECSQTMGHDKMYWYQQDPGMELHLIHYSYGVNSTEKGDLSSESTVSRIRTEHFPLTLESARPSHTSQYLCASSEYRDPGNTEAFFGQGTRLTVV.